The sequence of this T cell receptor beta chain was determined in a study of T cells after yellow fever vaccination (dated by TCRdb to between 2019 and 2020). About the study as a whole: Libraries from fractions with low cell numbers were prepared with the SMART-Seq v4 Ultra Low Input RNA kit. To track T-cell clones before and after primary and booster YFV17D yellow fever vaccination, bulk TCR alpha and beta repertoires were sequenced longitudinally. Two healthy male donors made up the cohort, one aged 18 to 29 years and the other aged 30 to 40 years. Bulk PBMC replicates and cell subsets were isolated from blood drawn at multiple timepoints before and after both primary and secondary immunization.

Study-wide conclusions, independent of this receptor: After the booster, most of the clones that had expanded following primary vaccination were detected again (almost 98% of CD4 and roughly 88% of CD8), which suggests that memory was broadly maintained. Compared with the primary T-cell response, the secondary T-cell response was weaker but faster, peaking on day 5 rather than day 15. A small share of clonotypes was detected in both CD4 and CD8 compartments, with the overlap likely arising from convergent recombination. Because abundant contaminating clonotypes from the bulk population could be contained in FACS-sorted repertoires, computational filtering was required. The study included only two donors, which limits how far the findings can be generalized.

What this sample's treatment or condition label stands for: live attenuated yellow fever vaccine strain. Two biological replicates of bulk PBMCs were collected at each blood-draw timepoint. PBMCs were isolated from peripheral blood using a standard Ficoll-Paque protocol. RNA was extracted with TriZol from bulk PBMCs, CD4 and CD8 fractions, and dextramer-positive and dextramer-negative fractions. TCR cDNA was synthesized by 5'RACE template switching, which introduced a universal primer site and unique molecular identifiers. Priming for cDNA synthesis came from both the TCR alpha and TCR beta constant segments. Library amplification used two PCR steps, and the second PCR step added sample barcodes and sequencing adapters. Libraries were sequenced on Illumina HiSeq 2500 (2x100 bp) or NovaSeq (2x150 bp). On the study's bioinformatics: Reads were demultiplexed and collapsed into UMI consensus sequences with MIGEC, and V(D)J alignment was performed with MiXCR. Vaccine-responding clonotypes were defined with edgeR using replicate PBMC samples, requiring FDR below 0.01 and a log2 fold change above 5 up to day 15. Each bulk clonotype was labeled CD4 or CD8 based on which sequenced repertoire, CD4 or CD8, contained the clonotype at higher abundance. Clones were called with MiXCR by TCRdb after fastp trimmed the public reads at Q25, and only in-frame beta chains were retained. Each CDR3 protein appears once, grouped with its most common genes and DNA. These V and J calls originate from TCRdb's pipeline instead of the authors' own analysis. The table for this sample lists under 600,000 distinct CDR3 sequences; less than 25% of them were counted only once. The top ten clonotypes cover roughly 16% of the sample.

The CDR3 measures 13 amino acids from cysteine to phenylalanine. Only CDR3 DNA remains: 39 bases, in frame from the first base. CDR1 SGHTA and CDR2 FQGTGA were looked up in the germline V gene. V lost 2 bases and J lost 8 bases; the stretch between them is 10 bases long. Details on this clonotype: No antigen is known for it. Base quality data are lacking; no much larger clone is found one base away.

The chain was built from TRBV7-3 and TRBJ2-1; possibly the D gene is TRBD2, per 6 matching bases. This TCR came from a man in his late teens or twenties who received the YFV17D yellow fever vaccine. Material: PBMCs, obtained approximately 22 days after the first yellow fever vaccination. For the CDR3, the sequence is CASSLWWRDEQFF. The DNA sequence is TGTGCCAGCAGCTTATGGTGGAGGGATGAGCAGTTCTTC.